The 11 T cell receptor beta chains below all came from one sample that was sequenced in a study of T cell repertoires in cytomegalovirus infection. Their cognate antigens are unknown. TCRdb re-called the reads through MiXCR, storing one row per CDR3 protein. The sample yields roughly 860,000 distinct CDR3 sequences, about 30% seen once. The sequenced sample was cultured CD8+ T cells from PBMCs, obtained from culture after CMV antigen stimulation. The receptors originated from a human donor in good health (CMV status not recorded). Some clones in this sample may be carry-over from other donors' samples.

V and J are TRBV7-9 and TRBJ2-3, with unresolved D. This CDR3 has 16 residues. The germline V and J ends were trimmed by 5 bases and 0 bases, with 15 bases remaining between them. CDR1 and CDR2 (germline): SEHNR, FQNEAQ (reference sequence). In nucleotides, the CDR3 is TGTGCCAGCAGCAACCGACGCCGCTCTAGCACAGATACGCAGTATTTT. Amino acid sequence: CASSNRRRSSTDTQYF. Looking up the rest from reference TRBV7-9 and TRBJ2-3 gives the full variable domain: DTGVSQNPRHKITKRGQNVTFRCDPISEHNRLYWYRQTLGQGPEFLTYFQNEAQLEKSRLLSDRFSAERPKGSFSTLEIQRTEQGDSAMYLCASSNRRRSSTDTQYFGPGTRLTVL.

This clonotype showed up just a few times. V is TRBV7-9 and J is TRBJ1-1, with 9 positions matching TRBD1. This CDR3 is built from 13 residues. V was clipped by 6 bases and J by 9 bases; unmatched bases: 8. The germline CDR1 and CDR2 sequences are SEHNR and FQNEAQ (reference sequence). The CDR3 loop reads CASSLQGARQAFF. The CDR3 DNA reads TGTGCCAGCAGTTTACAGGGGGCGCGTCAAGCTTTCTTT.

This chain joins TRBV28 and TRBJ2-2, with D possibly matching TRBD1 (6 bases). Trimming pared 7 bases from V and 1 base from J, leaving 13 bases between. This CDR3 spans 15 amino acids. Germline-derived CDR1 and CDR2 are MDHEN and SYDVKM. The chain's CDR3 is CASTLGQMNTGELFF. The DNA of the CDR3 is TGTGCCAGCACCCTGGGACAAATGAACACCGGGGAGCTGTTTTTT.

There are a few counts of this clonotype. The J gene is TRBJ1-6, the V gene TRBV20-1; tentatively, D is TRBD1 (5 bases). The V and J ends lost 1 base and 0 bases respectively, with 13 bases between them. This CDR3 has 17 residues. Looked up from germline, CDR1 is DFQATT and CDR2 is SNEGSKA (reference sequence). CDR3 DNA sequence: TGCAGTGCTAGAGGTGGGACTCAGAGCTCCTATAATTCACCCCTCCACTTT. Protein product: CSARGGTQSSYNSPLHF.

The chain couples TRBV4-1 to TRBJ2-7; a possible D gene is TRBD1 (5 bases). The germline V gene encodes CDR1 MGHRA and CDR2 YSYEKL. V was clipped by 3 bases and J by 3 bases, with 18 bases between them. This CDR3 has 16 amino acids. The DNA of the CDR3 is TGCGCCAGCAGCCAGATAGGACAAGAGCTTTACTACGAGCAGTACTTC. It specifies CASSQIGQELYYEQYF.

This chain connects TRBV6-5 to TRBJ1-1, with D possibly being TRBD1 (5 bases). Germline V gives CDR1 MNHEY, CDR2 SVGAGI. CDR3 length: 15 residues. Trimming stripped 6 bases from V and 4 bases from J, with 18 bases between. This CDR3 reads CASSPKRGLATEAFF. The CDR3 coding sequence is TGTGCCAGCAGCCCCAAGCGGGGGTTGGCCACTGAAGCTTTCTTT.

This clonotype has ten or more counts. The rearrangement links TRBV7-9 to TRBJ1-1; D is unclear. Germline CDR1 reads SEHNR; CDR2 reads FQNEAQ (reference sequence). V was clipped by 4 bases and J by 13 bases, with 19 bases between them. The CDR3 spans 13 residues. The CDR3 sequence: CASSSPTGNRNFF. For the CDR3, the DNA is TGTGCCAGCAGCTCTCCAACCGGGAACCGAAATTTCTTT. The complete variable domain, with remaining parts taken from reference TRBV7-9 and TRBJ1-1, reads DTGVSQNPRHKITKRGQNVTFRCDPISEHNRLYWYRQTLGQGPEFLTYFQNEAQLEKSRLLSDRFSAERPKGSFSTLEIQRTEQGDSAMYLCASSSPTGNRNFFGQGTRLTVV.

In its sample, this clonotype was seen a few times. This chain joins TRBV12-3 or TRBV12-4 and TRBJ2-1; 9 nucleotides align to TRBD2. V was pared by 4 bases and J by 5 bases, with 6 bases of the junction left unmatched. The CDR3 contains 15 residues. The CDR3 DNA reads TGTGCCAGCAGTTCGAGCGGGGGGCTTCACAATGAGCAGTTCTTC. It encodes CASSSSGGLHNEQFF.

The rearrangement joins TRBV19 to TRBJ1-5; D gene uncertain. Germline V lookup: CDR1 LNHDA, CDR2 SQIVND (reference sequence). V lost 0 bases and J lost 4, with 4 bases in between. This CDR3 has 13 amino acids. The CDR3 sequence: CASSIETNQPQHF. DNA for the CDR3: TGTGCCAGTAGTATAGAGACAAATCAGCCCCAGCATTTT.

This clonotype was counted ten times or more. This chain uses TRBV12-3 or TRBV12-4 with TRBJ1-5; D ambiguous. The V and J ends lost 1 base and 0 bases respectively, with 10 bases between them. The CDR3 is 16 residues long. CDR3 in amino acids: CASSLGGPHSNQPQHF. The CDR3 nucleotides read TGTGCCAGCAGTTTAGGTGGGCCCCATAGCAATCAGCCCCAGCATTTT.

The chain uses TRBV18 and TRBJ2-7, with TRBD1 matching over 9 bases. V trimming: 5 bases; J trimming: 4 bases; junction bases outside the gene matches: 9. Per germline, CDR1 KGHSH and CDR2 LQKENI. The length of the CDR3 is 15 residues. The DNA for the CDR3 is TGTGCCAGCTCATCATACGGGACAGGGCGATACGAGCAGTACTTC. It translates to CASSSYGTGRYEQYF.